Listed below are T cell receptor beta chains from one sample, sequenced in a study of T-cell reconstitution after alpha-beta-depleted transplantation in children. TCRdb redid the calling of the PCR reads with MiXCR, one entry per CDR3 protein. Altogether about 200,000 distinct CDR3 sequences are present, about 6% being singletons, with the ten largest covering 4.5%. Source: PBMCs, taken before TCRalphabeta/CD19-depleted stem cell transplant. Every receptor here comes from a girl under two years old with combined immunodeficiency, due to receive a stem cell transplant. CDR3s include the opening cysteine and the closing phenylalanine or tryptophan. D genes are given only for firm matches. For some rows the clone size is stated as once, few or many, or as a class when expanded; others skip it.

size,V,D,J,length,DNA,CDR3
few,TRBV14,.,TRBJ2-6,18,TGTGCCAGCAGCCACCGGGCTCGGACACCGTTTAAGGCCAACGTCCTGACTTTC,CASSHRARTPFKANVLTF
many,TRBV9,TRBD1,TRBJ2-4,15,TGTGCCAGCAGCGACGAGGGGACAGGGGTGGACATTCAGTACTTC,CASSDEGTGVDIQYF
many,TRBV29-1,.,TRBJ2-7,11,TGCAGCGTCGGGGATGTTTACGAGCAGTACTTC,CSVGDVYEQYF
many,TRBV6-5,.,TRBJ2-2,16,TGTGCCACGTGTTTACGAGGTGGGCAAAACACCGGGGAGCTGTTTTTT,CATCLRGGQNTGELFF
many,TRBV28,.,TRBJ2-1,13,TGTGCCAGCAGGATACAGGGTGAGGATGAGCAGTTCTTC,CASRIQGEDEQFF
.,TRBV19,TRBD1,TRBJ2-1,15,TGTGCCAGTAGTATATCAGGGGGCCCTGCCAATGAGCAGTTCTTC,CASSISGGPANEQFF
many,TRBV29-1,.,TRBJ2-3,13,TGCAGCGTTGTACAGGGTGGGACAGATACGCAGTATTTT,CSVVQGGTDTQYF
many,TRBV7-3,.,TRBJ2-3,18,TGTGCCAGCAGCTTAAGGACGGCGTCGGGGGTAGGGACAGATACGCAGTATTTT,CASSLRTASGVGTDTQYF
many,TRBV7-2,.,TRBJ2-6,14,TGTGCCAGCAGCTTTAGGTCTGGGGCCAACGTCCTGACTTTC,CASSFRSGANVLTF
many,TRBV12-3/TRBV12-4,.,TRBJ2-7,16,TGTGCCAGCAGTTGGGCTGCGGGCAGGATCCCCTACGAGCAGTACTTC,CASSWAAGRIPYEQYF
.,TRBV3-1,.,TRBJ2-1,15,TGTGCCACCTGCCCTACACAGAGCTCCTACAATGAGCAGTTCTTC,CATCPTQSSYNEQFF
.,TRBV19,TRBD2,TRBJ2-7,14,TGTGCCAGTAGTGCCGGGACTAGCTTCTACGAGCAGTACTTC,CASSAGTSFYEQYF
many,TRBV25-1,.,TRBJ2-6,15,TGTGCCAGCAGTGAAAAATACTCTGGGGCCAACGTCCTGACTTTC,CASSEKYSGANVLTF
few,TRBV12-3/TRBV12-4,.,TRBJ2-2,17,TGTGCCAGCAGTTGGGAAGCAGGATCCCGGAACACCGGGGAGCTGTTTTTT,CASSWEAGSRNTGELFF
many,TRBV7-3,.,TRBJ2-1,12,TGTGCCAGCGGGATCAATAAGAATGAGCAGTTCTTC,CASGINKNEQFF
many,TRBV3-1,TRBD1,TRBJ2-3,15,TGTGCCAGCAGCCAAGGGACAGGGTACACAGATACGCAGTATTTT,CASSQGTGYTDTQYF
many,TRBV20-1,TRBD2,TRBJ2-7,16,TGCAGTGCTAGAGATATACTAGCGGTAAGCTCCTACGAGCAGTACTTC,CSARDILAVSSYEQYF
many,TRBV29-1,.,TRBJ1-1,13,TGCAGTTGGTTGCAGGGGTTAAACACTGAAGCTTTCTTT,CSWLQGLNTEAFF
many,TRBV10-3,.,TRBJ2-3,14,TGTGCCATCAGTGCAGATAGTAACACAGATACGCAGTATTTT,CAISADSNTDTQYF
many,TRBV15,TRBD1,TRBJ2-1,15,TGTGCCACCAGCAGAGACCGGGACAGCTACAATGAGCAGTTCTTC,CATSRDRDSYNEQFF
many,TRBV7-2,.,TRBJ2-7,16,TGTGCCAGCAGCTCGGACGGGCAGGGGGGTTCCTACGAGCAGTACTTC,CASSSDGQGGSYEQYF
.,TRBV5-1,.,TRBJ2-1,16,TGCGCCAGCACTCTCCCCCGGGACTCCCAAAACAATGAGCAGTTCTTC,CASTLPRDSQNNEQFF
many,TRBV15,.,TRBJ1-5,15,TGTGCCACCAGCAGAGATGACTCGAGCAATCAGCCCCAGCATTTT,CATSRDDSSNQPQHF
.,TRBV21-1,.,TRBJ2-7,15,TGTGCCAGCACTCAGGGGCAGGGTTGGTGCTACGAGCAGTACTTC,CASTQGQGWCYEQYF
.,TRBV20-1,TRBD2,TRBJ2-7,15,TGCTGTGCTAGCGGTAGCGGGCCCAGTCCCTACGAGCAGTACTTC,CCASGSGPSPYEQYF
many,TRBV12-3/TRBV12-4,.,TRBJ2-7,14,TGTGCCAGCAGTTTGGGCCATACTCCTAACGAGCAGTACTTC,CASSLGHTPNEQYF
many,TRBV20-1,TRBD1,TRBJ1-1,14,TGCAGTGCTACCGGGACAGGGGGAAACACTGAAGCTTTCTTT,CSATGTGGNTEAFF
many,TRBV7-9,TRBD2,TRBJ2-1,15,TGTGCCAGCAGCATGACTAGCGGGGCAAACAATGAGCAGTTCTTC,CASSMTSGANNEQFF
many,TRBV20-1,TRBD1,TRBJ2-7,15,TGCAGTGCTAGAGACCCGGGACAGGGGGCGCGGGAGCAGTACTTC,CSARDPGQGAREQYF
many,TRBV27,TRBD1,TRBJ2-6,14,TGTGCCAGCAGCACAGGGGTCGGGGCCAACGTCCTGACTTTC,CASSTGVGANVLTF
many,TRBV3-1,TRBD2,TRBJ2-7,15,TGTGCCAGCAGCCAGGGACTAGCGGTCTCCTACGAGCAGTACTTC,CASSQGLAVSYEQYF
many,TRBV20-1,TRBD2,TRBJ2-7,14,TGCAGTGCTCCAAAACTAGCGGGGGACCACGAGCAGTACTTC,CSAPKLAGDHEQYF
many,TRBV6-5,.,TRBJ2-2,15,TGTGCCAGCAGTTTCGCGGCTGACTACACCGGGGAGCTGTTTTTT,CASSFAADYTGELFF
many,TRBV3-1,TRBD2,TRBJ2-4,15,TGTGCCAGCAGCCAAGATTGGAGCGGGGGGAGGATTAAGTACTTC,CASSQDWSGGRIKYF
many,TRBV29-1,.,TRBJ2-1,14,TGCAGCGTTGAAGATCTTGACAGCTACAATGAGCAGTTCTTC,CSVEDLDSYNEQFF
many,TRBV7-2,TRBD2,TRBJ2-3,14,TGTGCCAGCAGCTTAGTCCTAGCGGGGGGGGCGCAGTATTTT,CASSLVLAGGAQYF
.,TRBV9,.,TRBJ1-5,14,TGTGCCAGCAGCGCGGGGCCTAGCAATCAGCCCCAGCATTTT,CASSAGPSNQPQHF
many,TRBV11-1,TRBD2,TRBJ2-1,15,TGTGCCAGCAGCCCCAGCGGGAGGGCCCACAATGAGCAGTTCTTC,CASSPSGRAHNEQFF
many,TRBV30,TRBD1,TRBJ1-1,12,TGTGCCTGGAGTTCACCGGGACAGGAAGCTTTCTTT,CAWSSPGQEAFF
many,TRBV20-1,TRBD1,TRBJ1-3,15,TGCAGTGGAACAGGGACAGGCCTCTCTGGAAACACCATATATTTT,CSGTGTGLSGNTIYF
few,TRBV9,TRBD2,TRBJ2-5,17,TGTGCCAGCAGCTCCCGTACTCTAGCGGGGGGCCAAGAGACCCAGTACTTC,CASSSRTLAGGQETQYF